Listed here is a single T cell receptor beta chain. This sample was included in a study of blood T cell repertoires in COVID-19. Here immunoSEQ multiplex PCR was the method, and the copy in TCRdb shows in-frame clones only, minus some. This table holds fewer than 500,000 clones, roughly nine tenths found once. The recovered donors of Cohort 3 showed two negative PCRs, clearance, or symptom resolution. The length of the CDR3 is 14 residues. The germline V gene has CDR1 SEHNR and CDR2 FQNEAQ (reference sequence). The V end was cut by 5 bases, the J end by 0 bases, with 8 bases between. The gene calls are TRBV7-9 and TRBJ2-1; D perhaps matches TRBD1 (6 bases). What was sequenced was PBMCs or T cells enriched from blood (not recorded which). The sequence came from a woman aged 18 to 35 who had recovered from COVID-19. The DNA of the CDR3 is TGTGCCAGCAGCGGACAGAGCTCCTACAATGAGCAGTTCTTC. It specifies CASSGQSSYNEQFF. Using reference TRBV7-9 and TRBJ2-1 for the parts outside the CDR3, the full variable domain is DTGVSQNPRHKITKRGQNVTFRCDPISEHNRLYWYRQTLGQGPEFLTYFQNEAQLEKSRLLSDRFSAERPKGSFSTLEIQRTEQGDSAMYLCASSGQSSYNEQFFGPGTRLTVL.